Presented here are 5 T cell receptor beta chains from one specimen sequenced in a study of TIL therapy for anti-PD-1-resistant metastatic lung cancer. The libraries were made with immunoSEQ v3. The protocol was immunoSEQ multiplex PCR, while the TCRdb copy is restricted to in-frame clones and leaves out a portion. The sample records nearly 60,000 clones, over 70% being singletons. Time point of the sample: pre-treatment sample, taken before nivolumab and TIL therapy. The source was blood, collected at baseline. Receptors were obtained from a person between 25 and 80 years old with non-small cell lung cancer.

This clone has just a few counts. The chain employs TRBV7-2 and TRBJ1-5; D is uncertain. V lost 5 bases, J lost 5 bases, and 10 bases lay in between. The CDR3 length is 13 residues. Per germline, CDR1 SGHTA and CDR2 FQGNSA. The CDR3 DNA is TGTGCCAGCAGCATCGGTAGAGATCAGCCCCAGCATTTT. It translates to CASSIGRDQPQHF.

The V gene is TRBV11-3, the J gene TRBJ1-2; 11 positions agree with TRBD1. V was clipped by 3 bases and J by 9 bases; unmatched bases: 18. Germline assignment: CDR1 SGHNT and CDR2 YENEEA. This CDR3 contains 18 residues. CDR3 residues: CASSFITDRGRLCVCYTF. In nucleotides, the CDR3 is TGTGCCAGCAGCTTTATAACGGACAGGGGGCGCCTCTGCGTTTGCTACACCTTC.

The rearrangement uses TRBV28 and TRBJ2-1, with 9 bases identical to TRBD2. The CDR3 length is 14 residues. Germline CDR1 and CDR2: MDHEN and SYDVKM. The ends lost 6 bases at V and 10 bases at J; junction bases unmatched: 10. The CDR3 sequence: CASRIAGDSREQFF. CDR3 nucleotide sequence: TGTGCCAGCAGAATAGCGGGAGATTCACGGGAGCAGTTCTTC.

As for this clone: Other DNA sequences from this sample encode an identical CDR3 as well. The chain employs TRBV7-2 and TRBJ2-5; D is perhaps TRBD2 (6 bases). Germline CDR1 reads SGHTA; CDR2 reads FQGNSA. Between the trimmed V and J ends, which lost 2 bases and 2 bases, there was a span of 9 bases. The CDR3 is 14 amino acids. CDR3 sequence reads: CASSLTGDQETQYF. CDR3 coding DNA: TGTGCCAGCAGCTTAACGGGGGATCAAGAGACCCAGTACTTC.

There are a few counts of this clone. The CDR3 region is CASSQDPGTVLHF. CDR3 in DNA: TGTGCCAGCAGCCAAGATCCAGGGACAGTCCTCCACTTT. V usage is TRBV4-2 and J usage is TRBJ1-6; TRBD1 agrees at 7 bases. Trimming took 0 bases from V and 15 from J; bases not matched to a gene: 5. CDR1 LGHNA and CDR2 YNFKEQ come from the germline V gene. There are 13 residues in the CDR3.